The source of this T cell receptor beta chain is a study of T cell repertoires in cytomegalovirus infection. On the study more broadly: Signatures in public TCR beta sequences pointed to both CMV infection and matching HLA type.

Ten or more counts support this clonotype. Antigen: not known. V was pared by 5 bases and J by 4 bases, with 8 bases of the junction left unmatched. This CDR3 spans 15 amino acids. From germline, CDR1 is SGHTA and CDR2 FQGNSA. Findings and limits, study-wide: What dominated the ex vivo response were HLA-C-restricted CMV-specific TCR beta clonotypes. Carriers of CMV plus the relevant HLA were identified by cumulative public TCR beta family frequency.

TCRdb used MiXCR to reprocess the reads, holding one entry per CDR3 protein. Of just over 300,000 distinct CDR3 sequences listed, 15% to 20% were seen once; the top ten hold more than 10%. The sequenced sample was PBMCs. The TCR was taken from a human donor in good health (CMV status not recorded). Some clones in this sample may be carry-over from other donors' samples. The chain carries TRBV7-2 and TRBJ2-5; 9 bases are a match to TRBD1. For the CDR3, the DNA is TGTGCCAGCAGCCCCGGGACAGGGAGGGGAGAGACCCAGTACTTC. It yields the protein CASSPGTGRGETQYF.